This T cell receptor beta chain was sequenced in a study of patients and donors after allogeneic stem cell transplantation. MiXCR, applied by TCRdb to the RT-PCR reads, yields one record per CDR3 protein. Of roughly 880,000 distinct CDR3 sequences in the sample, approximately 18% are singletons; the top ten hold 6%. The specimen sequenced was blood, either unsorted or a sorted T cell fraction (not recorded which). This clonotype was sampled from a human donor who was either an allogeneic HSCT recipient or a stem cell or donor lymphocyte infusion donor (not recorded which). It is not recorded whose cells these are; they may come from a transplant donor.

As DNA, the CDR3 is TGTGCCAGCAGCCCCGACAGGGCCGTCTACGAGCAGTACTTC. Protein: CASSPDRAVYEQYF. V is TRBV6-2 or TRBV6-3 and J is TRBJ2-7, with 7 nucleotides matching TRBD1. The CDR3 is 14 residues long. Germline V lookup: CDR1 MNHEY, CDR2 SVGEGT. V shed 6 bases and J 3 bases; nucleotides not matched to a gene: 8.